This T cell receptor beta chain was recovered during a study of T-cell reconstitution after alpha-beta-depleted transplantation in children. V dropped 5 bases and J dropped 3 bases, with 14 bases sitting between them. CDR1 is SEHNR and CDR2 is FQNEAQ in the germline V gene (reference sequence). The CDR3 totals 15 residues. Unique molecular identifiers were used to barcode this TCRbeta library. TCRdb independently ran MiXCR on the PCR reads; one entry per CDR3 protein. The repertoire has about 91,000 distinct CDR3 sequences, more than 7% of them found once; the top ten carry 6.9%. This clonotype is deemed large.

The sample consisted of PBMCs from the stem cell graft donor, taken from the stem cell graft. The sequence was collected from a human donor who donated a stem cell graft to a child with congenital amegakaryocytic thrombocytopenia. This rearrangement joins TRBV7-9 to TRBJ2-1; D remains ambiguous. In DNA form, the CDR3 reads TGTGCCAGCAGCGACGACAAGGTCTTCTACAATGAGCAGTTCTTC. This gives the protein CASSDDKVFYNEQFF.